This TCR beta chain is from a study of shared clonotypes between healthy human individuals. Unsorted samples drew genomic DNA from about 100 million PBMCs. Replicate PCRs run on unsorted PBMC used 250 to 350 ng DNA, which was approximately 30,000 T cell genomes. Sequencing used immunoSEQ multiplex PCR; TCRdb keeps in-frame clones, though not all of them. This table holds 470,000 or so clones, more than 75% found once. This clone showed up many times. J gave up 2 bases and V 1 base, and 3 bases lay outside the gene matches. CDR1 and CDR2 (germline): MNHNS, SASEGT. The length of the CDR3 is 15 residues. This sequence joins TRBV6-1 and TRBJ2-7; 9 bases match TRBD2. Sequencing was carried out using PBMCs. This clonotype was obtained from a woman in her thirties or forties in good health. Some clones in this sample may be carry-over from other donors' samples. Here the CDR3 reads CASSEGLAGTYEQYF. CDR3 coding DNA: TGTGCCAGCAGTGAAGGGCTAGCGGGGACCTACGAGCAGTACTTC.